A selection of T cell receptor beta chains follows, all from one sample in a study of T cell repertoires in cytomegalovirus infection. TCRdb called the reads again in MiXCR, with one record for every CDR3 protein. Of about 250,000 distinct CDR3 sequences listed, roughly 12% were seen once; the top ten hold under 2%. The sample was PBMCs. These receptors originate from a human donor in good health (CMV status not recorded). Some clones in this sample may be carry-over from other donors' samples. The CDR3 runs from the conserved cysteine through the conserved F or W. A D gene is named only where the DNA matches it firmly. The listing skips clone size in some rows; elsewhere it reads once, few, many or a size class.

D gene: .; clone size: many; V gene: TRBV7-2; J gene: TRBJ1-2; CDR3 DNA: TGTGCCAGCAGCGAGGGAAACTATGGCTACACCTTC; CDR3 protein: CASSEGNYGYTF
D gene: TRBD1; clone size: many; V gene: TRBV7-2; J gene: TRBJ1-1; CDR3 DNA: TGTGCCAGCAGCCCCGGGACAGGGGGTCTTATGAACACTGAAGCTTTCTTT; CDR3 protein: CASSPGTGGLMNTEAFF
D gene: .; clone size: many; V gene: TRBV19; J gene: TRBJ1-4; CDR3 DNA: TGTGCCAGCAGCTTAAATGAAAAACTGTTTTTT; CDR3 protein: CASSLNEKLFF
D gene: TRBD2; clone size: many; V gene: TRBV28; J gene: TRBJ2-1; CDR3 DNA: TGTGCCAGTCTTACTAGCGGGAGGGCGGGTGAGCAGTTCTTC; CDR3 protein: CASLTSGRAGEQFF
D gene: .; clone size: many; V gene: TRBV6-1; J gene: TRBJ2-6; CDR3 DNA: TGTGCCAGCAGCCTGGACCAGAGCCCTGGGGCCAACGTCCTGACTTTC; CDR3 protein: CASSLDQSPGANVLTF
D gene: .; clone size: many; V gene: TRBV7-2; J gene: TRBJ2-5; CDR3 DNA: TGTGCCAGCAGCTTACAGGGTGTAGATGAGACCCAGTACTTC; CDR3 protein: CASSLQGVDETQYF
D gene: .; clone size: many; V gene: TRBV11-2; J gene: TRBJ2-7; CDR3 DNA: TGTGCCAGCAGCTTCACCCTGGATTCCTACGAGCAGTACTTC; CDR3 protein: CASSFTLDSYEQYF
D gene: TRBD1; clone size: many; V gene: TRBV19; J gene: TRBJ2-7; CDR3 DNA: TGTGCCAGTAGTATTGGCCAGGGGGCGATCTACGAGCAGTACTTC; CDR3 protein: CASSIGQGAIYEQYF
D gene: .; clone size: many; V gene: TRBV7-2; J gene: TRBJ2-5; CDR3 DNA: TGTGCCAGCAGCTTAGGAGGGGGGCTTTCAGAGACCCAGTACTTC; CDR3 protein: CASSLGGGLSETQYF
D gene: .; clone size: many; V gene: TRBV11-2; J gene: TRBJ1-4; CDR3 DNA: TGTGCCAGCAGCCAACGGGCCCGTGCAACTAATGAAAAACTGTTTTTT; CDR3 protein: CASSQRARATNEKLFF
D gene: TRBD1; clone size: many; V gene: TRBV12-3/TRBV12-4; J gene: TRBJ2-5; CDR3 DNA: TGTGCCAGCAGTCCGATGACAGGGAGAAAAGAGACCCAGTACTTC; CDR3 protein: CASSPMTGRKETQYF
D gene: .; clone size: many; V gene: TRBV7-2; J gene: TRBJ2-4; CDR3 DNA: TGTGCCAGCAGCTCCGTTTCTTATCGAGGAGGGGGCATTCAGTACTTC; CDR3 protein: CASSSVSYRGGGIQYF
D gene: .; clone size: .; V gene: TRBV6-2/TRBV6-3; J gene: TRBJ2-1; CDR3 DNA: TGTGCCAGCACCCTCATCCTAGCAGCGATAAACAATGAGCAGTTCTTC; CDR3 protein: CASTLILAAINNEQFF
D gene: .; clone size: .; V gene: TRBV15; J gene: TRBJ2-7; CDR3 DNA: TGTGACCTAGGCAGGGCTGGCTACGAGCAGTACTTC; CDR3 protein: CDLGRAGYEQYF
D gene: .; clone size: few; V gene: TRBV9; J gene: TRBJ1-2; CDR3 DNA: TGTGCCAGCAGCGTAGATAGGACCTCTAACTATGGCTACACCTTC; CDR3 protein: CASSVDRTSNYGYTF
D gene: .; clone size: many; V gene: TRBV7-2; J gene: TRBJ1-2; CDR3 DNA: TGTGCCAGCAGCCCCGACACCTCGACCTATGGCTACACCTTC; CDR3 protein: CASSPDTSTYGYTF
D gene: .; clone size: many; V gene: TRBV7-2; J gene: TRBJ2-4; CDR3 DNA: TGTGCCAGCAGCTTAGCGGACACCCGAGGTACCATTCAGTACTTC; CDR3 protein: CASSLADTRGTIQYF
D gene: .; clone size: many; V gene: TRBV6-2/TRBV6-3; J gene: TRBJ2-4; CDR3 DNA: TGTGCCAGCAGTCTCTACGGACAGCTAAACATTCAGTACTTC; CDR3 protein: CASSLYGQLNIQYF
D gene: TRBD1; clone size: many; V gene: TRBV25-1; J gene: TRBJ1-1; CDR3 DNA: TGTGCCAGCAGTGTCCCGGGACAGGCCGAAGCTTTCTTT; CDR3 protein: CASSVPGQAEAFF
D gene: .; clone size: many; V gene: TRBV12-3/TRBV12-4; J gene: TRBJ1-1; CDR3 DNA: TGTGCCAGCAGTCAGTCCGCTGAAGCTTTCTTT; CDR3 protein: CASSQSAEAFF
D gene: .; clone size: many; V gene: TRBV7-9; J gene: TRBJ2-5; CDR3 DNA: TGTGCCAGCAGCTTAGTCGGGGGCGGAGGCTACCAAGAGACCCAGTACTTC; CDR3 protein: CASSLVGGGGYQETQYF
D gene: TRBD2; clone size: many; V gene: TRBV6-2/TRBV6-3; J gene: TRBJ2-3; CDR3 DNA: TGTGCCAGCAGTTACTCGGCAACACTAGCGGGAGAGGCAGATACGCAGTATTTT; CDR3 protein: CASSYSATLAGEADTQYF
D gene: .; clone size: .; V gene: TRBV12-3/TRBV12-4; J gene: TRBJ1-6; CDR3 DNA: TGTGCCAGCAGGGGCGGGACCCCTAATTCACCCCTCCACTTT; CDR3 protein: CASRGGTPNSPLHF
D gene: .; clone size: many; V gene: TRBV6-1; J gene: TRBJ2-3; CDR3 DNA: TGTGCCAGCAGTCCATGGAGCACAGATACGCAGTATTTT; CDR3 protein: CASSPWSTDTQYF
D gene: TRBD2; clone size: few; V gene: TRBV29-1; J gene: TRBJ2-1; CDR3 DNA: TGCAGCGCCAAGGCTAGCGGATACAATGAGCAGTTCTTC; CDR3 protein: CSAKASGYNEQFF
D gene: .; clone size: few; V gene: TRBV3-1; J gene: TRBJ2-7; CDR3 DNA: TGTGCCAGCAGCCTGGGGGGGGGCCCCGGGGCCGAGCAGTACTTC; CDR3 protein: CASSLGGGPGAEQYF
D gene: .; clone size: many; V gene: TRBV28; J gene: TRBJ1-4; CDR3 DNA: TGTGCCAGCAGTTCGGACAGCCTTAATGAAAAACTGTTTTTT; CDR3 protein: CASSSDSLNEKLFF
D gene: .; clone size: many; V gene: TRBV28; J gene: TRBJ1-1; CDR3 DNA: TGTGCCAGCGGTCGAAGGGCCACTGAAGCTTTCTTT; CDR3 protein: CASGRRATEAFF
D gene: .; clone size: many; V gene: TRBV12-3/TRBV12-4; J gene: TRBJ1-1; CDR3 DNA: TGTGCCAGCAGTGATACAGGGAGTACTGAAGCTTTCTTT; CDR3 protein: CASSDTGSTEAFF
D gene: .; clone size: many; V gene: TRBV7-2; J gene: TRBJ1-1; CDR3 DNA: TGTGCCAGCAGCTTAGTTGGGACACAGACTGAAGCTTTCTTT; CDR3 protein: CASSLVGTQTEAFF
D gene: .; clone size: few; V gene: TRBV9; J gene: TRBJ2-1; CDR3 DNA: TGTGCCAGCAGCCTAGGACTCTTCAATGAGCAGTTCTTC; CDR3 protein: CASSLGLFNEQFF
D gene: TRBD1; clone size: many; V gene: TRBV12-3/TRBV12-4; J gene: TRBJ2-7; CDR3 DNA: TGTGCCAGCAGTGCTACAGGGGACACCTACGAGCAGTACTTC; CDR3 protein: CASSATGDTYEQYF
D gene: .; clone size: many; V gene: TRBV27; J gene: TRBJ2-1; CDR3 DNA: TGTGCCAGCAGTTTATCTATCCGGGCCGGCTACAATGAGCAGTTCTTC; CDR3 protein: CASSLSIRAGYNEQFF
D gene: .; clone size: few; V gene: TRBV29-1; J gene: TRBJ1-1; CDR3 DNA: TGCAGCGTTGCGGTAGTAGGGAAGGTAACTGAAGCTTTCTTT; CDR3 protein: CSVAVVGKVTEAFF
D gene: TRBD1; clone size: .; V gene: TRBV24-1; J gene: TRBJ2-7; CDR3 DNA: TGTGCCACCAGTGATACGACAGGGCCGGCCTACGAGCAGTACTTC; CDR3 protein: CATSDTTGPAYEQYF
D gene: .; clone size: .; V gene: TRBV4-3; J gene: TRBJ1-4; CDR3 DNA: TGCGCCAGCAGCCAATTCCTGGGGGTACAGAATGAAAAACTGTTTTTT; CDR3 protein: CASSQFLGVQNEKLFF
D gene: .; clone size: .; V gene: TRBV19; J gene: TRBJ2-6; CDR3 DNA: TGTGCCAGTACCGGGACACTGCCGGGAGGGGCCAACGTCCTGACTTTC; CDR3 protein: CASTGTLPGGANVLTF
D gene: .; clone size: many; V gene: TRBV28; J gene: TRBJ2-1; CDR3 DNA: TGTGCCAGCAGTTTAAAACACTCGGGTGGGGAGCAGTTCTTC; CDR3 protein: CASSLKHSGGEQFF
D gene: TRBD2; clone size: few; V gene: TRBV6-6; J gene: TRBJ2-7; CDR3 DNA: TGTGCCAGCAGTTCTAGCGGATCGAGCTCCTACGAGCAGTACTTC; CDR3 protein: CASSSSGSSSYEQYF
D gene: .; clone size: many; V gene: TRBV19; J gene: TRBJ1-1; CDR3 DNA: TGTGCCAGTAGTATAGATCGGGCCACAGGGTGGGCTTTCTTT; CDR3 protein: CASSIDRATGWAFF
D gene: .; clone size: many; V gene: TRBV12-3/TRBV12-4; J gene: TRBJ2-7; CDR3 DNA: TGTGCCAGCACCCCTAGTGGGGTCTCCTACGAGCAGTACTTC; CDR3 protein: CASTPSGVSYEQYF
D gene: .; clone size: many; V gene: TRBV28; J gene: TRBJ1-1; CDR3 DNA: TGTGCCAGCAGTTTTGAGGTGAGGCGGACTGAAGCTTTCTTT; CDR3 protein: CASSFEVRRTEAFF
D gene: .; clone size: once; V gene: TRBV5-1; J gene: TRBJ2-5; CDR3 DNA: TGCGCCAGCAGCTCTAGCACACGTGCAGAGACCCAGTACTTC; CDR3 protein: CASSSSTRAETQYF
D gene: TRBD1; clone size: many; V gene: TRBV30; J gene: TRBJ1-1; CDR3 DNA: TGTGCCTGGGGGGGCGGTATTTTGGACAGGGTGTTCCCGAACACTGAAGCTTTCTTT; CDR3 protein: CAWGGGILDRVFPNTEAFF
D gene: .; clone size: many; V gene: TRBV7-2; J gene: TRBJ2-5; CDR3 DNA: TGTGCCAGCAGCCCTGTCGTTTCAGAGACCCAGTACTTC; CDR3 protein: CASSPVVSETQYF
D gene: TRBD1; clone size: many; V gene: TRBV28; J gene: TRBJ1-6; CDR3 DNA: TGTGCCAGCACCGTGGGACAGGATCGCACACCCCTCCACTTT; CDR3 protein: CASTVGQDRTPLHF
D gene: .; clone size: many; V gene: TRBV7-2; J gene: TRBJ1-2; CDR3 DNA: TGTGCCAGCAGCCCACGTGGCGGGGTTAGTGGCTACACCTTC; CDR3 protein: CASSPRGGVSGYTF
D gene: TRBD2; clone size: many; V gene: TRBV28; J gene: TRBJ2-1; CDR3 DNA: TGTGCCAGCAGGCTAGCGGGAGGTCCCCACAATGAGCAGTTCTTC; CDR3 protein: CASRLAGGPHNEQFF
D gene: .; clone size: many; V gene: TRBV5-1; J gene: TRBJ2-5; CDR3 DNA: TGCGCCAGCAGCTTGAGGATCCAAGAGACCCAGTACTTC; CDR3 protein: CASSLRIQETQYF
D gene: TRBD1; clone size: many; V gene: TRBV7-2; J gene: TRBJ1-2; CDR3 DNA: TGTGCCAGCAGCGTCGGACAGGGGGGGAACTATGGCTACACCTTC; CDR3 protein: CASSVGQGGNYGYTF
D gene: .; clone size: many; V gene: TRBV19; J gene: TRBJ2-4; CDR3 DNA: TGTGCCAGTAGTATTGAGACAGGGACTCGAGCCAAAAACATTCAGTACTTC; CDR3 protein: CASSIETGTRAKNIQYF
D gene: .; clone size: many; V gene: TRBV7-3; J gene: TRBJ2-7; CDR3 DNA: TGTGCCAGCAGCTTACCCCGCGACAGGTCCTCCTACGAGCAGTACTTC; CDR3 protein: CASSLPRDRSSYEQYF
D gene: .; clone size: many; V gene: TRBV6-2/TRBV6-3; J gene: TRBJ2-3; CDR3 DNA: TGTGCCAGCAGTGACCCAGATACGCAGTATTTT; CDR3 protein: CASSDPDTQYF